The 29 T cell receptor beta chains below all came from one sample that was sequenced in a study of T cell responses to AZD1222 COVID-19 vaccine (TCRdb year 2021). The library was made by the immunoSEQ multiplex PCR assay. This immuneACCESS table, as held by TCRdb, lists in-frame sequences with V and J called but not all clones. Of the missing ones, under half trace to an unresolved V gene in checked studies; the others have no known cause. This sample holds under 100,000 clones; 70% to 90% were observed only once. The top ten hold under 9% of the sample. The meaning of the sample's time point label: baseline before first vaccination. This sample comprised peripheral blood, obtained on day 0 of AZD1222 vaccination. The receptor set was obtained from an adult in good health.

CDR3 region: CASSSGAGGLGETQYF. The CDR3, as DNA: TGTGCCAGCAGCAGCGGAGCCGGAGGGTTAGGGGAGACCCAGTACTTC. This sequence joins TRBV5-5 and TRBJ2-5, with D maybe TRBD2 (6 bases). This CDR3 has 16 residues. V dropped 4 bases and J dropped 5 bases, with 21 bases sitting between them. CDR1 and CDR2 from the germline V gene are SGHKS and YYEKEE (reference sequence). Combining the CDR3 with reference TRBV5-5 and TRBJ2-5 gives the whole variable domain DAGVTQSPTHLIKTRGQQVTLRCSPISGHKSVSWYQQVLGQGPQFIFQYYEKEERGRGNFPDRFSARQFPNYSSELNVNALLLGDSALYLCASSSGAGGLGETQYFGPGTRLLVL.

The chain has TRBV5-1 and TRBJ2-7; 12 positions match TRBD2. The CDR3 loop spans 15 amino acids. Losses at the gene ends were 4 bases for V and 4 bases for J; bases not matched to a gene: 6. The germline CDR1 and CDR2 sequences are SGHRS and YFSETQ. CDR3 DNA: TGCGCCAGCAGCGTCGGACTAGCGGGATTATACGAGCAGTACTTC. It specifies CASSVGLAGLYEQYF.

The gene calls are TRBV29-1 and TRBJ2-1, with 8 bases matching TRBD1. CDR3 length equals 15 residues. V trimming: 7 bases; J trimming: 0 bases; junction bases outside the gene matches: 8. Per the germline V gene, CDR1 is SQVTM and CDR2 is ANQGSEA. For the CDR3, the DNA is TGCAGCGCCGCAGGGGGCACTAACTCCTACAATGAGCAGTTCTTC. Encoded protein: CSAAGGTNSYNEQFF.

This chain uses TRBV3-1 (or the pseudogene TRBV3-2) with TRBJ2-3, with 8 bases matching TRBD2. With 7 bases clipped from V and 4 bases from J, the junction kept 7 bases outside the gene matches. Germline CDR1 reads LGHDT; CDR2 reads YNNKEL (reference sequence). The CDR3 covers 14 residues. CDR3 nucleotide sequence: TGTGCCAGCACCCCGAGCGGGAGCGCAGATACGCAGTATTTT. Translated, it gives CASTPSGSADTQYF.

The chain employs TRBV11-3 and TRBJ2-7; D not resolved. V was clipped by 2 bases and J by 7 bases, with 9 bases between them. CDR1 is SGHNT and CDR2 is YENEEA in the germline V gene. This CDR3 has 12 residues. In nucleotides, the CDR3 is TGTGCCAGCAGCTTAATGCGCGATGAGCAGTACTTC. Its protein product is CASSLMRDEQYF. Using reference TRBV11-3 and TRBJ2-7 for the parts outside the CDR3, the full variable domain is EAGVVQSPRYKIIEKKQPVAFWCNPISGHNTLYWYLQNLGQGPELLIRYENEEAVDDSQLPKDRFSAERLKGVDSTLKIQPAELGDSAVYLCASSLMRDEQYFGPGTRLTVT.

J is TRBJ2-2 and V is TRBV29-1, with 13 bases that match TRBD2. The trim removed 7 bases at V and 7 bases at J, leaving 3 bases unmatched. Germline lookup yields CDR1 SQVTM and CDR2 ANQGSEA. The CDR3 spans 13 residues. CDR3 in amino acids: CSGRLAGGGELFF. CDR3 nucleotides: TGCAGCGGACGACTAGCGGGAGGCGGGGAGCTGTTTTTT.

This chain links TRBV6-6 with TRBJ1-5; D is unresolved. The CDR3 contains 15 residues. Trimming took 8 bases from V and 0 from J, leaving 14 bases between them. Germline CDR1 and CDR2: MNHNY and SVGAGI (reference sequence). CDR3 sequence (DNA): TGTGCCAGCGTGGGCGCCCGGACTAGCAATCAGCCCCAGCATTTT. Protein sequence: CASVGARTSNQPQHF.

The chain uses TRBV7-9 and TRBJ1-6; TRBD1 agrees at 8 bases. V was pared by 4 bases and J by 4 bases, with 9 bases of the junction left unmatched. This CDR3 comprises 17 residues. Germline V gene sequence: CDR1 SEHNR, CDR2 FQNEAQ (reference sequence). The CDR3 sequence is CASSSADRGGYNSPLHF. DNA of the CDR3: TGTGCCAGCAGCTCCGCTGACAGGGGAGGATATAATTCACCCCTCCACTTT.

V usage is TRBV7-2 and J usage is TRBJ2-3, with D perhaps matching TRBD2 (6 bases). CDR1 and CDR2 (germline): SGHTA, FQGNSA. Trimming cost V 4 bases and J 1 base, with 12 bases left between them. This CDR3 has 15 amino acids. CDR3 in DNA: TGTGCCAGCAGCTCCGCGGGATTCGGCACAGATACGCAGTATTTT. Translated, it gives CASSSAGFGTDTQYF.

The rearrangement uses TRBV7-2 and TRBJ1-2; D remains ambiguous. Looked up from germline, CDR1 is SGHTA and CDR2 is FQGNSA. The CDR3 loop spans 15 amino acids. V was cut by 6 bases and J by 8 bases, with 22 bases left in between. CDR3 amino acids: CASSINRMPPSGYTF. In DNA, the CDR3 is TGTGCCAGCAGTATAAACCGAATGCCGCCATCGGGCTACACCTTC. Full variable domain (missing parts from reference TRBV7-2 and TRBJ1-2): GAGVSQSPSNKVTEKGKDVELRCDPISGHTALYWYRQSLGQGLEFLIYFQGNSAPDKSGLPSDRFSAERTGGSVSTLTIQRTQQEDSAVYLCASSINRMPPSGYTFGSGTRLTVV.

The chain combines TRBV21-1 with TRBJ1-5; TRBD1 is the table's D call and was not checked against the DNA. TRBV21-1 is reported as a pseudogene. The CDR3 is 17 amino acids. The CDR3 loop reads CASSKDSQGGGNQPQHF. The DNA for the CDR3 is TGTGCCAGCAGCAAAGACAGTCAGGGGGGAGGCAATCAGCCCCAGCATTTT.

The CDR3 DNA reads TGCAGTGCTGAGGGGGCCTATGGCTACACCTTC. Translation gives CSAEGAYGYTF. The V gene is TRBV20-1, the J gene TRBJ1-2, with 7 bases aligning to TRBD1. From germline, CDR1 is DFQATT and CDR2 SNEGSKA (reference sequence). The V and J ends lost 5 bases and 4 bases, in that order; junction bases with no gene match: 1. The CDR3 extends over 11 amino acids.

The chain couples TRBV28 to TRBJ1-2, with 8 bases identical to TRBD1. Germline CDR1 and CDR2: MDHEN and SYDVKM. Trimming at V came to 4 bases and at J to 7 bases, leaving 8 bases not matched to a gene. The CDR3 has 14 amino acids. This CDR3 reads CASSSSWTGFGYTF. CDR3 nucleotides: TGTGCCAGCAGTTCCTCTTGGACAGGGTTTGGCTACACCTTC.

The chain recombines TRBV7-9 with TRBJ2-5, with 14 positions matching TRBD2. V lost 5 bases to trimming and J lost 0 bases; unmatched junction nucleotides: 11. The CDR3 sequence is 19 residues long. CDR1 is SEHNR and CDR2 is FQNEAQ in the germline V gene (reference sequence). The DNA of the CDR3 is TGTGCCAGCAGCCGCTTAGTCGGGGGACTAGCGGGGGACCAAGAGACCCAGTACTTC. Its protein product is CASSRLVGGLAGDQETQYF.

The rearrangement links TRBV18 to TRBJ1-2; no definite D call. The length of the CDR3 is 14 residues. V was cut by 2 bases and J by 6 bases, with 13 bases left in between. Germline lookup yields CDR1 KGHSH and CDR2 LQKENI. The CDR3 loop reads CASSPVRSGDGYTF. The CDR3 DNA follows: TGTGCCAGCTCACCAGTCCGATCGGGAGATGGCTACACCTTC.

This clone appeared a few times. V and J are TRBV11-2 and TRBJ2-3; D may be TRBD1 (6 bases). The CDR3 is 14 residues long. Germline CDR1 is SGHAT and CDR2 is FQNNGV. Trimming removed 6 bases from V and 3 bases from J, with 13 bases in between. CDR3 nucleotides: TGTGCCAGCAGTTTCAGGGGTACTACAGATACGCAGTATTTT. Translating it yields CASSFRGTTDTQYF. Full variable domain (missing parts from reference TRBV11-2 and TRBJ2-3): EAGVAQSPRYKIIEKRQSVAFWCNPISGHATLYWYQQILGQGPKLLIQFQNNGVVDDSQLPKDRFSAERLKGVDSTLKIQPAKLEDSAVYLCASSFRGTTDTQYFGPGTRLTVL.

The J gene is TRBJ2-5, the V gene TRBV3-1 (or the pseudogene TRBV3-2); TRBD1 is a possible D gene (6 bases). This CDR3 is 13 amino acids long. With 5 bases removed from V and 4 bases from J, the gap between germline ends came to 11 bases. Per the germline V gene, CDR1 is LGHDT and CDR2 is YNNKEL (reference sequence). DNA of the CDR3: TGTGCCAGCAGCAACACAGGGACAGAGACCCAGTACTTC. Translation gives CASSNTGTETQYF.

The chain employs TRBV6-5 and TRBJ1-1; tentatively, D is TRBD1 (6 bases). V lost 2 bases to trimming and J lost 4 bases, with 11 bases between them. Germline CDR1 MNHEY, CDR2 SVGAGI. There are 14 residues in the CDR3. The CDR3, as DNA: TGTGCCAGCAGTTACGGGGGGCAGGTCACTGAAGCTTTCTTT. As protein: CASSYGGQVTEAFF.

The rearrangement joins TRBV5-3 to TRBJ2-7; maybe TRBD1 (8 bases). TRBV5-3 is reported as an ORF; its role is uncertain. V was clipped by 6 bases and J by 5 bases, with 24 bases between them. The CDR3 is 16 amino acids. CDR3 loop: CARIEALGQGGNEQYF. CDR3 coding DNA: TGTGCCAGAATCGAAGCCCTAGGACAGGGAGGGAACGAGCAGTACTTC.

The CDR3 protein is CASSFMATGELFF. As DNA, the CDR3 is TGTGCCAGCAGTTTTATGGCCACCGGGGAGCTGTTTTTT. The chain uses TRBV12-3 or TRBV12-4 and TRBJ2-2, with unresolved D. The CDR3 has 13 residues. Trimming shortened V by 3 bases and J by 4 bases, and 6 bases separated the two germline ends.

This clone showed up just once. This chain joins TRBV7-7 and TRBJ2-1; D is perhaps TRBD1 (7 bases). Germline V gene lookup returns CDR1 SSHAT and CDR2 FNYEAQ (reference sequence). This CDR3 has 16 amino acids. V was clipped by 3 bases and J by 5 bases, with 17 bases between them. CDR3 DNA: TGTGCCAGCAGCTTTCTCGGCAGGGGGGCTCACAATGAGCAGTTCTTC. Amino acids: CASSFLGRGAHNEQFF.

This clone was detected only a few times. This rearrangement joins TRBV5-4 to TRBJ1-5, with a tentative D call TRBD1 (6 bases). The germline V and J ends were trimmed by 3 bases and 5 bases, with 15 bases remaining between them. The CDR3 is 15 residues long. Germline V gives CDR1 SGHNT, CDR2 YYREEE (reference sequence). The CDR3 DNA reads TGTGCCAGCAGCTACGGGGGGCTCACTGATCAGCCCCAGCATTTT. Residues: CASSYGGLTDQPQHF.

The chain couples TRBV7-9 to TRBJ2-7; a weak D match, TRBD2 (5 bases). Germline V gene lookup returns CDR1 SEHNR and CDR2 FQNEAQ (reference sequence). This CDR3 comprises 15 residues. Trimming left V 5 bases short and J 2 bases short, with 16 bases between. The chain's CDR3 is CASSPSTTPPYEQYF. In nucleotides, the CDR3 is TGTGCCAGCAGCCCGTCGACTACACCTCCCTACGAGCAGTACTTC.

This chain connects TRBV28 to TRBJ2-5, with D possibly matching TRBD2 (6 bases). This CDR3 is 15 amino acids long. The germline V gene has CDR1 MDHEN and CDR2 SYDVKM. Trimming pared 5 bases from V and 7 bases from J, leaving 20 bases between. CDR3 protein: CASSPPGLAGRTQYF. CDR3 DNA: TGTGCCAGCAGTCCACCGGGACTCGCTGGGAGGACCCAGTACTTC.

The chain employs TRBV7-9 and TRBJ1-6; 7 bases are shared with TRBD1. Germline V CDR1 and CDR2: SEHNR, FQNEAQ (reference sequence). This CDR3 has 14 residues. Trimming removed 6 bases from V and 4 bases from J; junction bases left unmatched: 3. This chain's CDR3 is CASRMGQYNSPLHF. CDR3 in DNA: TGTGCCAGCAGGATGGGACAGTATAATTCACCCCTCCACTTT. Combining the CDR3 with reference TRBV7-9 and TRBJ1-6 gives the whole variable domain DTGVSQNPRHKITKRGQNVTFRCDPISEHNRLYWYRQTLGQGPEFLTYFQNEAQLEKSRLLSDRFSAERPKGSFSTLEIQRTEQGDSAMYLCASRMGQYNSPLHFGNGTRLTVT.

CDR3: CASSLGRGNQPQHF. CDR3 DNA sequence: TGTGCCAGCAGCCTAGGACGGGGGAATCAGCCCCAGCATTTT. The chain links TRBV7-2 to TRBJ1-5; D is perhaps TRBD1 (5 bases). Trimming took off 5 bases at V and 4 bases at J, with 12 bases between the two ends. This CDR3 is 14 amino acids long. Germline values: CDR1 SGHTA, CDR2 FQGNSA.

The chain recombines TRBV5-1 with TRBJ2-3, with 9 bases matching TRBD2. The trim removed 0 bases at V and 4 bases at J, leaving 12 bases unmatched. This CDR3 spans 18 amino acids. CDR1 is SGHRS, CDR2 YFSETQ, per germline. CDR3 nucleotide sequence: TGCGCCAGCAGCTTGGGGCTGACTAGCGGACGCTCCGCAGATACGCAGTATTTT. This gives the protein CASSLGLTSGRSADTQYF.

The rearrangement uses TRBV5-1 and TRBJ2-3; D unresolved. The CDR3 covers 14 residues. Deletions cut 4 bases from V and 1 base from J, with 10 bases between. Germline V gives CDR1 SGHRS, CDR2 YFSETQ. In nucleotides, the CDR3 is TGCGCCAGCAGCATCCGCGGCGGCACAGATACGCAGTATTTT. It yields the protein CASSIRGGTDTQYF. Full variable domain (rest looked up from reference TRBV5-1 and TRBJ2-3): KAGVTQTPRYLIKTRGQQVTLSCSPISGHRSVSWYQQTPGQGLQFLFEYFSETQRNKGNFPGRFSGRQFSNSRSEMNVSTLELGDSALYLCASSIRGGTDTQYFGPGTRLTVL.

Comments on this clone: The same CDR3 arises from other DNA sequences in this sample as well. In nucleotides, the CDR3 is TGCAGCGTTGATTCGACAGGCTACGAGCAGTACTTC. It translates to CSVDSTGYEQYF. This rearrangement joins TRBV29-1 to TRBJ2-7; possibly TRBD1 for D (6 bases). The germline CDR1 and CDR2 sequences are SQVTM and ANQGSEA. The CDR3 consists of 12 residues. V was shortened by 3 bases and J by 3 bases, with 9 bases between the two germline ends.